This entry concerns a single T cell receptor beta chain. Which antigen it targets is not known. No base qualities exist here, and no much larger clone lies one base off it. The donors belonged to the validation cohort of roughly 120 subjects, which was separate from the approximately 680-subject first cohort. This specimen belongs to a study of cytomegalovirus exposure and HLA in healthy donors (TCRdb year 2017). Regarding the research as a whole: According to a later analysis, the 110 or so validation repertoires were produced on the same platform as the 666 repertoires of the first cohort. To predict cytomegalovirus infection status, the study brought together high-throughput TCR immunosequencing, statistical association of individual TCRs with disease status, and machine learning. In addition to the first cohort of roughly 670 subjects, a separate validation cohort of approximately 130 different subjects was used. The aim of the study was to test whether cataloging public T cell receptors could identify signatures of past pathogen exposure. The study at large found these results: The study gave a list of over 150 TCR beta chains associated with cytomegalovirus. The validation cohort had no HLA typing available for a later analysis, so co-occurrence within that cohort was assessed over all 120 or so repertoires. In both the original and validation cohorts, the classifier was reported to diagnose cytomegalovirus status with high specificity and sensitivity. Most TCR sequences were seen in very few donors, while some public TCRs were found in many individuals. According to the authors, the approach could potentially be generalized to other disease states and immunological phenotypes. Of the cluster scores, roughly 95% were above 0 in a later analysis, which found that TCRs clustered in the first cohort also tended to co-occur in the approximately 120 validation repertoires. In vitro tests confirmed that a few of the cytomegalovirus-associated TCR beta chains recognize cytomegalovirus antigens.

CDR1 is given as SGHAT and CDR2 as FQNNGV, both from the germline V gene. Between the V and J ends, shortened by 6 bases and 6 bases respectively, the junction contains 17 bases. Inclusive of the bounding cysteine and phenylalanine, the CDR3 is 15 residues long. Only the CDR3 DNA is retained, 45 bases long and in frame from the first base. Preparation of the library involved the immunoSEQ multiplex PCR assay. Per the source publication's procedure: To diagnose cytomegalovirus status from the catalog of TCR beta chain sequences, a statistical classification framework was built. TCRdb took this table from immuneACCESS and kept in-frame rearrangements with V and J called. Such tables lack part of the clones; where checked against another copy, unresolved V genes explain under half of the gap, and the rest is unexplained. The V and J calls and clone size were taken over from that table, and D and trimming were inferred from the DNA. This sample gives roughly 56,000 clones in total; 85% to 95% of them show up just once. The biggest ten clones account for around 1.7% of the sample.

Sequenced material: PBMCs. Rearrangement joined TRBV11-2 to TRBJ2-2; TRBD1 is possibly the D segment (5 matching bases). The clonotype was recovered from a woman aged 18-29 years in good health and CMV-seropositive. The nucleotides are TGTGCCAGCAGACCACCCGGCAGGGAATCCGGGGAGCTGTTTTTT. Translation gives CASRPPGRESGELFF.